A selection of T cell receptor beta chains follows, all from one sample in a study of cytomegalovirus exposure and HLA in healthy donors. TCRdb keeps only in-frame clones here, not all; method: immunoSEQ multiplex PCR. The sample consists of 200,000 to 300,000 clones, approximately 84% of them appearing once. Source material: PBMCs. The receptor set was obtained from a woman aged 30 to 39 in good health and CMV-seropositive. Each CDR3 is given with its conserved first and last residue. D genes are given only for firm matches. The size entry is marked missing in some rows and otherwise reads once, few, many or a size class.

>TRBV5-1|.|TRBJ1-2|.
CASSLSGDAGTF
TGCGCCAGCAGCTTATCAGGGGATGCGGGCACCTTC
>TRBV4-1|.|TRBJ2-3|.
CASSQVTIQPNTDTQYF
TGCGCCAGCAGCCAGGTGACGATACAGCCCAACACAGATACGCAGTATTTT
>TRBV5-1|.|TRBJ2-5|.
CASSLGQKETQYF
TGCGCCAGCAGCTTGGGGCAGAAAGAGACCCAGTACTTC
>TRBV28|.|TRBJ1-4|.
CASSLWRLEGTDEKLFF
TGTGCCAGCAGTTTATGGCGTCTGGAGGGAACGGATGAAAAACTGTTTTTT
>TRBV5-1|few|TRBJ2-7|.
CASSFSVLAYEQYF
TGCGCCAGCAGCTTTTCTGTACTAGCCTACGAGCAGTACTTC
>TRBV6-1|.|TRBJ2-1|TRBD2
CASIAGVDNEQFF
TGTGCCAGCATAGCGGGAGTCGACAATGAGCAGTTCTTC
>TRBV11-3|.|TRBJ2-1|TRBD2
CASSTRLAGGAQIGNEQFF
TGTGCCAGCAGCACCCGACTAGCGGGAGGGGCCCAGATTGGGAATGAGCAGTTCTTC
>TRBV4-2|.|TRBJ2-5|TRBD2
CASSQEGAGVSETQYF
TGTGCCAGCAGCCAAGAAGGGGCGGGGGTGTCAGAGACCCAGTACTTC
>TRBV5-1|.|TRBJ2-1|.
CASSLIAEGDEQFF
TGCGCCAGCAGCTTAATAGCGGAAGGGGATGAGCAGTTCTTC
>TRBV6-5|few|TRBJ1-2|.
CASSYSPVLPYGYTF
TGTGCCAGCAGTTACTCCCCTGTCCTACCTTATGGCTACACCTTC
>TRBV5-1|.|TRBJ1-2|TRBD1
CASSLPPGQGVGGYTF
TGCGCCAGCAGCTTGCCGCCAGGACAGGGGGTAGGAGGCTACACCTTC
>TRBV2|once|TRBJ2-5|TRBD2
CASSDWGRAAETQYF
TGTGCCAGCAGTGATTGGGGGAGGGCCGCAGAGACCCAGTACTTC
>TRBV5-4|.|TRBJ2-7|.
CASSLEGHSYEQYF
TGTGCCAGCAGCTTGGAGGGACATTCCTACGAGCAGTACTTC
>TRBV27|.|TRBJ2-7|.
CASSLGQSNYEQYF
TGTGCCAGCAGTTTAGGGCAGTCCAACTACGAGCAGTACTTC
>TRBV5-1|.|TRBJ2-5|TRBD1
CASSLIMTGGLETQYF
TGCGCCAGCAGCCTGATAATGACAGGGGGCTTGGAGACCCAGTACTTC
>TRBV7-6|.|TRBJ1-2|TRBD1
CASSPGGYGYTF
TGTGCCAGCAGCCCAGGGGGCTATGGCTACACCTTC
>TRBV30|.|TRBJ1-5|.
CAWSPGNQPQHF
TGTGCCTGGAGCCCAGGGAATCAGCCCCAGCATTTT
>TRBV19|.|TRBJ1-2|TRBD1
CASSSRDRVYGYTF
TGTGCCAGTAGTAGCCGGGACAGAGTATATGGCTACACCTTC
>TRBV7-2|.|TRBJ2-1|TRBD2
CASSSRGLADYNEQFF
TGTGCCAGCAGCTCCCGGGGACTAGCGGACTACAATGAGCAGTTCTTC
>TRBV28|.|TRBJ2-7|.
CASSLHGNSAYEQYF
TGTGCCAGCAGTTTACACGGGAACAGTGCCTACGAGCAGTACTTC
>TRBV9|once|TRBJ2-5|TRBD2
CASSVGLAGETQYF
TGTGCCAGCAGCGTAGGTCTAGCGGGGGAGACCCAGTACTTC
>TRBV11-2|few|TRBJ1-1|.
CASSLEYWEMNTEAFF
TGTGCCAGCAGCTTAGAGTATTGGGAGATGAACACTGAAGCTTTCTTT
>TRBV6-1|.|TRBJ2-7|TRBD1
CASSPGQGGEQYF
TGTGCCAGCAGTCCCGGACAGGGCGGAGAGCAGTACTTC
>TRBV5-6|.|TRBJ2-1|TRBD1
CASSLGTGSSYNEQFF
TGTGCCAGCAGCTTGGGGACAGGGAGCTCCTACAATGAGCAGTTCTTC
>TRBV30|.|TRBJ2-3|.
CAWASGADTQYF
TGTGCCTGGGCCTCAGGGGCAGATACGCAGTATTTT
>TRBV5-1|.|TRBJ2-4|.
CASSLDPTRLFPESAKNIQYF
TGCGCCAGCAGCTTGGACCCCACCAGGCTGTTCCCCGAGTCGGCCAAAAACATTCAGTACTTC
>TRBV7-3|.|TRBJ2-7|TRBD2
CASSSTPSGYCYEQYF
TGTGCCAGCAGCTCGACACCTAGCGGCTATTGCTACGAGCAGTACTTC
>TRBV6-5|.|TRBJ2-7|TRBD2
CASNRLGEGEQYF
TGTGCCAGCAATCGTTTAGGGGAGGGCGAGCAGTACTTC
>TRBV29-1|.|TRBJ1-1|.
CSVEFQATEAFF
TGCAGCGTTGAATTTCAGGCCACTGAAGCTTTCTTT
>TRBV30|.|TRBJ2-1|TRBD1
CAWTPGQGSEQFF
TGTGCCTGGACCCCGGGACAGGGGAGTGAGCAGTTCTTC
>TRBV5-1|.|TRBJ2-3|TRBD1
CASRWTGEDTQYF
TGCGCCAGCAGGTGGACAGGGGAGGATACGCAGTATTTT
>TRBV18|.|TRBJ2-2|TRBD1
CASSRGQVEVGELFF
TGTGCCAGCTCACGCGGACAGGTGGAGGTCGGGGAGCTGTTTTTT